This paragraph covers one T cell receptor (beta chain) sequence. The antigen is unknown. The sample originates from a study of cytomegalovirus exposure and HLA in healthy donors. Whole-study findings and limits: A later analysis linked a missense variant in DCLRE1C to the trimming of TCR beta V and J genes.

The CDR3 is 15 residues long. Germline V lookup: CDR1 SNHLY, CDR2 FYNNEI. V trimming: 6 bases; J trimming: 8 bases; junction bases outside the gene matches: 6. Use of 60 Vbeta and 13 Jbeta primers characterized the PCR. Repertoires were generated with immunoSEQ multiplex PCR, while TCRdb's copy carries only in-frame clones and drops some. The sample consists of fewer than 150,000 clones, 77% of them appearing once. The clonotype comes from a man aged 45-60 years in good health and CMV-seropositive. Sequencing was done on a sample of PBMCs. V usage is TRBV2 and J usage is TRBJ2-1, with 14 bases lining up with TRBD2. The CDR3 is CASRGLAGDFDEQFF. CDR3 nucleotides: TGTGCCAGCAGGGGACTAGCGGGAGATTTCGATGAGCAGTTCTTC.